Shown below are 30 T cell receptor beta chains from a single sample sequenced in a study of cytomegalovirus exposure and HLA in healthy donors. Researchers ran the PCR with 60 Vbeta and 13 Jbeta primers. Sequencing was performed with immunoSEQ multiplex PCR; in TCRdb, only in-frame clones are kept and a portion is missing. Of approximately 120,000 clones in the sample, 77% are singletons; the top ten hold approximately 11%. Sample: PBMCs. The source of these receptors is a man in his forties in good health and CMV-seropositive.

The V call is TRBV5-1, the J call TRBJ1-6; D possibly corresponds to TRBD1 (5 bases). Germline CDR1 is SGHRS and CDR2 is YFSETQ. The length of the CDR3 is 17 residues. Deletions cut 7 bases from V and 0 bases from J, with 17 bases between. CDR3 protein: CASQRQSQSSYNSPLHF. CDR3 in DNA: TGCGCCAGCCAACGACAGAGCCAGAGCTCCTATAATTCACCCCTCCACTTT.

This clone has only a few counts. The chain uses TRBV7-3 and TRBJ2-2; 8 bases are a match to TRBD2. Germline lookup yields CDR1 SGHTA and CDR2 FQGTGA. Losses at the gene ends were 7 bases for V and 5 bases for J; bases not matched to a gene: 12. This CDR3 contains 16 residues. The CDR3 DNA follows: TGTGCCAGCACGAGGCAAAGCGGGGGAGGGACCGGGGAGCTGTTTTTT. Residues: CASTRQSGGGTGELFF. Full variable domain (rest looked up from reference TRBV7-3 and TRBJ2-2): GAGVSQTPSNKVTEKGKYVELRCDPISGHTALYWYRQSLGQGPEFLIYFQGTGAADDSGLPNDRFFAVRPEGSVSTLKIQRTERGDSAVYLCASTRQSGGGTGELFFGEGSRLTVL.

This rearrangement joins TRBV11-1 to TRBJ2-5; possible D gene TRBD1, 6 bases. The ends were cut back, 5 bases at V and 1 base at J, with 8 bases in the middle. The CDR3 totals 13 residues. Germline V CDR1 and CDR2: SGHAT, FQDESV (reference sequence). The CDR3 protein is CASSKGVQETQYF. The CDR3 coding sequence is TGTGCCAGCAGCAAGGGGGTCCAAGAGACCCAGTACTTC.

The J gene is TRBJ2-7, the V gene TRBV6-6, with 12 bases matching TRBD1. CDR1 is MNHNY and CDR2 is SVGAGI in the germline V gene (reference sequence). The CDR3 has 15 residues. J was trimmed by 7 bases and V by 6 bases; bases with no gene match: 10. The CDR3 here is CASRKPGQGALEQYF. CDR3 nucleotide sequence: TGTGCCAGCAGAAAACCGGGACAGGGGGCGCTTGAGCAGTACTTC.

This rearrangement joins TRBV4-1 to TRBJ1-4; D unresolved. The CDR3 consists of 15 residues. V lost 2 bases and J 8 bases, leaving 15 bases between the germline ends. Germline loops: CDR1 MGHRA, CDR2 YSYEKL. CDR3 protein: CASSQLSLSTEKLFF. The CDR3 DNA sequence: TGCGCCAGCAGCCAACTATCATTATCAACGGAAAAACTGTTTTTT.

The genes are TRBV6-4 and TRBJ2-7, with TRBD1 matching over 9 bases. V trimming: 6 bases; J trimming: 5 bases; junction bases outside the gene matches: 5. This CDR3 contains 13 residues. From germline, CDR1 is MRHNA and CDR2 SNTAGT. The CDR3 protein is CASSRTGADEQYF. CDR3 DNA sequence: TGTGCCAGCAGCAGGACAGGGGCCGACGAGCAGTACTTC.

This clone was picked up a small number of times. V usage is TRBV6-5 and J usage is TRBJ2-7, with TRBD1 matching 8 bases. Germline lookup yields CDR1 MNHEY and CDR2 SVGAGI. The trim removed 0 bases at V and 5 bases at J, leaving 9 bases unmatched. The CDR3 totals 16 residues. CDR3 amino acids: CASSYSMVGQGDEQYF. The CDR3 bases are TGTGCCAGCAGTTACTCGATGGTCGGACAGGGCGACGAGCAGTACTTC.

The rearrangement joins TRBV11-3 to TRBJ2-5; perhaps TRBD2 as D (5 bases). With 5 bases removed from V and 5 bases from J, the gap between germline ends came to 18 bases. CDR3 length equals 15 residues. Germline assignment: CDR1 SGHNT and CDR2 YENEEA. CDR3 loop: CASSRSRGPMETQYF. For the CDR3, the DNA is TGTGCCAGCAGCCGATCCCGGGGTCCGATGGAGACCCAGTACTTC.

This clone has only a few counts. This rearrangement joins TRBV7-3 to TRBJ2-3, with TRBD2 matching 10 bases. The trim removed 5 bases at V and 5 bases at J, leaving 4 bases unmatched. Germline lookup yields CDR1 SGHTA and CDR2 FQGTGA. The CDR3 is 14 amino acids. The CDR3 coding sequence is TGTGCCAGCAGCCGGGGACTAGCGAGAGATACGCAGTATTTT. Translation: CASSRGLARDTQYF.

V and J are TRBV5-5 and TRBJ1-6; 7 nucleotides match TRBD1. There are 18 residues in the CDR3. Germline V gives CDR1 SGHKS, CDR2 YYEKEE (reference sequence). The ends lost 0 bases at V and 7 bases at J; junction bases unmatched: 13. This CDR3 is CASSLGLSWTGRNSPLHF. The CDR3 DNA reads TGTGCCAGCAGCTTGGGGCTAAGCTGGACAGGCCGAAATTCACCCCTCCACTTT. The full variable domain, completed using reference TRBV5-5 and TRBJ1-6, is DAGVTQSPTHLIKTRGQQVTLRCSPISGHKSVSWYQQVLGQGPQFIFQYYEKEERGRGNFPDRFSARQFPNYSSELNVNALLLGDSALYLCASSLGLSWTGRNSPLHFGNGTRLTVT.

V and J are TRBV6-5 and TRBJ1-5; tentative D call: TRBD1 (5 bases). The CDR3 loop spans 14 amino acids. Deletions cut 6 bases from V and 7 bases from J, with 16 bases between. Germline V gene data show CDR1 as MNHEY and CDR2 as SVGAGI. CDR3 DNA sequence: TGTGCCAGCAGACCCCAGGGAGGTGGACAGCCCCAGCATTTT. As protein: CASRPQGGGQPQHF.

This clone was seen only a few times. The chain is built from TRBV5-1 and TRBJ2-1, with 8 nucleotides matching TRBD2. The ends lost 2 bases at V and 6 bases at J; junction bases unmatched: 4. CDR1 SGHRS and CDR2 YFSETQ come from the germline V gene. The length of the CDR3 is 14 residues. CDR3 nucleotides: TGCGCCAGCAGCTTACGGGGGGGCGGCAATGAGCAGTTCTTC. Its translation: CASSLRGGGNEQFF.

This clone was counted between two and nine times. The rearrangement uses TRBV4-1 and TRBJ1-6; TRBD1 agrees at 10 bases. This CDR3 comprises 20 residues. The V gene's germline CDR1 is MGHRA and CDR2 YSYEKL. V lost 4 bases, J lost 0 bases, and 12 bases stayed unmatched. CDR3: CASSLYRTGGLSSYNSPLHF. The CDR3 DNA follows: TGCGCCAGCAGCCTATACCGGACAGGGGGATTGAGCTCCTATAATTCACCCCTCCACTTT.

This chain links TRBV11-2 with TRBJ1-3; perhaps TRBD1 as D (5 bases). This CDR3 is 17 amino acids long. V gave up 4 bases and J gave up 0 bases, with 16 bases separating them. From germline, CDR1 is SGHAT and CDR2 FQNNGV. DNA of the CDR3: TGTGCCAGCAGCTACCGTCCGGGGGTCTACTCTGGAAACACCATATATTTT. Encoded protein: CASSYRPGVYSGNTIYF.

J is TRBJ2-3 and V is TRBV14; 9 bases map to TRBD1. Germline trimming cut 4 bases from V and 4 bases from J; bases unmatched to any gene: 9. Germline V gene sequence: CDR1 SGHDN, CDR2 FVKESK. This CDR3 comprises 16 residues. CDR3 nucleotides: TGTGCCAGCAGCCTCCGGGACAGGGTTGGGGCAGATACGCAGTATTTT. Encoded protein: CASSLRDRVGADTQYF.

The chain links TRBV4-1 to TRBJ1-2, with TRBD1 matching over 8 bases. The V segment lost 0 bases and the J segment 2 bases; nucleotides outside the gene matches: 8. CDR3 length: 17 amino acids. CDR1 is MGHRA, CDR2 YSYEKL, per germline. This CDR3 is CASSQDWQGARNYGYTF. The CDR3 DNA reads TGCGCCAGCAGCCAAGATTGGCAGGGGGCGAGGAACTATGGCTACACCTTC.

This clone showed up just a few times. This rearrangement joins TRBV13 to TRBJ2-7; weak D call: TRBD1 (6 bases). This CDR3 is 12 amino acids long. The ends were cut back, 5 bases at V and 7 bases at J, with 12 bases in the middle. The germline V gene encodes CDR1 PRHDT and CDR2 FYEKMQ (reference sequence). The CDR3 DNA follows: TGTGCCAGCAGCCGAGGGGGTCGGGAGCAGTACTTC. This translates into CASSRGGREQYF.

This clone turned up a few times. This chain uses TRBV7-9 with TRBJ2-5; TRBD2 aligns across 7 bases. This CDR3 is 12 amino acids long. V trimming: 6 bases; J trimming: 4 bases; junction bases outside the gene matches: 2. CDR1 and CDR2 from the germline V gene are SEHNR and FQNEAQ (reference sequence). The CDR3: CASRGGVETQYF. The CDR3 DNA sequence: TGTGCCAGCAGGGGAGGGGTAGAGACCCAGTACTTC.

This clone was counted once. This chain links TRBV5-1 with TRBJ2-2; D is unresolved. CDR3 length: 16 residues. Germline CDR1 is SGHRS and CDR2 is YFSETQ. The germline V and J ends were trimmed by 0 bases and 7 bases, with 16 bases remaining between them. The CDR3 here is CASSLGLAPSGGELFF. The CDR3 DNA is TGCGCCAGCAGCTTGGGTCTGGCACCCTCGGGCGGGGAGCTGTTTTTT.

The V call is TRBV18, the J call TRBJ2-7; 10 bases map to TRBD2. The ends lost 0 bases at V and 6 bases at J; junction bases unmatched: 11. This CDR3 region has 17 residues. Germline assignment: CDR1 KGHSH and CDR2 LQKENI. CDR3 nucleotides: TGTGCCAGCTCACCACCCTCTAGCGGGGGAGCTCAGGGCGAGCAGTACTTC. Encoded protein: CASSPPSSGGAQGEQYF. The complete variable domain, with remaining parts taken from reference TRBV18 and TRBJ2-7, reads NAGVMQNPRHLVRRRGQEARLRCSPMKGHSHVYWYRQLPEEGLKFMVYLQKENIIDESGMPKERFSAEFPKEGPSILRIQQVVRGDSAAYFCASSPPSSGGAQGEQYFGPGTRLTVT.

This clone has a handful of counts. The chain couples TRBV7-9 to TRBJ1-4; no reliable D call. V was pared by 5 bases and J by 12 bases, with 22 bases between. The length of the CDR3 is 15 residues. Germline CDR1 SEHNR, CDR2 FQNEAQ (reference sequence). As DNA, the CDR3 is TGTGCCAGCAGCACTAGAACTCACTTGTCTGGGGAACTGTTTTTT. This translates into CASSTRTHLSGELFF.

The rearrangement joins TRBV28 to TRBJ1-1; D unresolved. The ends were cut back, 9 bases at V and 0 bases at J, with 8 bases in the middle. The CDR3 has 12 amino acids. CDR1 is MDHEN, CDR2 SYDVKM, per germline. The CDR3 is CASQVMNTEAFF. The CDR3 coding sequence is TGTGCCAGTCAGGTGATGAACACTGAAGCTTTCTTT.

To note about this clone: In the same sample, other DNA sequences code for this CDR3. The V and J genes are TRBV6-5 and TRBJ1-2, with D perhaps matching TRBD1 (5 bases). V lost 6 bases to trimming and J lost 8 bases, with 16 bases between them. CDR1 is MNHEY and CDR2 is SVGAGI in the germline V gene. The CDR3 extends over 13 amino acids. This CDR3 is CASSPPGGLGYTF. In DNA form, the CDR3 reads TGTGCCAGCAGCCCCCCGGGGGGTTTGGGCTACACCTTC.

There are a few counts of this clone. This chain connects TRBV7-2 to TRBJ2-6, with 10 positions matching TRBD2. Per the germline V gene, CDR1 is SGHTA and CDR2 is FQGNSA. Germline trimming cut 5 bases from V and 2 bases from J; bases unmatched to any gene: 9. The CDR3 sequence is 18 residues long. For the CDR3, the DNA is TGTGCCAGCAGCGGAAGCGGGGGGGCCTGGCCTGGGGCCAACGTCCTGACTTTC. It translates to CASSGSGGAWPGANVLTF.

The chain carries TRBV6-1 and TRBJ2-3; D is possibly TRBD1 (6 bases). Deletions cut 4 bases from V and 0 bases from J, with 11 bases between. The germline V gene has CDR1 MNHNS and CDR2 SASEGT. The CDR3 is 15 amino acids. The CDR3 DNA reads as TGTGCCAGCAGTGCCAACAGGGCTAGCACAGATACGCAGTATTTT. Residues: CASSANRASTDTQYF.

The V and J genes are TRBV19 and TRBJ1-1, with D possibly being TRBD1 (6 bases). The CDR3 loop spans 19 amino acids. V shed 7 bases and J shed 0 bases, with 27 bases lying between them. Germline loops: CDR1 LNHDA, CDR2 SQIVND (reference sequence). In DNA, the CDR3 is TGTGCCAGTATCCAATCTGGATCACAGGCCAGGGGAATGAACACTGAAGCTTTCTTT. It is translated as CASIQSGSQARGMNTEAFF.

This clone has a handful of counts. The J gene is TRBJ2-1, the V gene TRBV5-1; 8 bases map to TRBD2. The CDR3 totals 14 residues. Looked up from germline, CDR1 is SGHRS and CDR2 is YFSETQ. V was pared by 3 bases and J by 4 bases, with 3 bases of the junction left unmatched. Here the CDR3 reads CASSSGGGYNEQFF. Written as DNA, the CDR3 is TGCGCCAGCAGCTCCGGGGGGGGATACAATGAGCAGTTCTTC.

The chain employs TRBV7-3 and TRBJ2-5; perhaps TRBD2 as D (6 bases). Between the trimmed V and J ends, which lost 5 bases and 2 bases, there was a span of 15 bases. Germline loops: CDR1 SGHTA, CDR2 FQGTGA. This CDR3 has 15 residues. In DNA form, the CDR3 reads TGTGCCAGCAGCCCCACCGGGGGTAATCAAGAGACCCAGTACTTC. It yields the protein CASSPTGGNQETQYF.

The rearrangement joins TRBV6-1 to TRBJ1-5, with 7 positions matching TRBD1. Germline CDR1 is MNHNS and CDR2 is SASEGT. The CDR3 contains 15 residues. With V trimmed by 6 bases and J by 7 bases, 12 bases remained unmatched. For the CDR3, the DNA is TGTGCCAGCAGGTCACAGGGGCAATTACGGCAGCCCCAGCATTTT. Its translation is CASRSQGQLRQPQHF.

The chain uses TRBV18 and TRBJ2-7; possibly TRBD1 for D (6 bases). The CDR3 consists of 13 residues. V was trimmed by 1 base and J by 2 bases, leaving 6 bases between them. Germline loops: CDR1 KGHSH, CDR2 LQKENI. CDR3: CASSPQGAYEQYF. DNA for the CDR3: TGTGCCAGCTCACCACAGGGGGCCTACGAGCAGTACTTC.